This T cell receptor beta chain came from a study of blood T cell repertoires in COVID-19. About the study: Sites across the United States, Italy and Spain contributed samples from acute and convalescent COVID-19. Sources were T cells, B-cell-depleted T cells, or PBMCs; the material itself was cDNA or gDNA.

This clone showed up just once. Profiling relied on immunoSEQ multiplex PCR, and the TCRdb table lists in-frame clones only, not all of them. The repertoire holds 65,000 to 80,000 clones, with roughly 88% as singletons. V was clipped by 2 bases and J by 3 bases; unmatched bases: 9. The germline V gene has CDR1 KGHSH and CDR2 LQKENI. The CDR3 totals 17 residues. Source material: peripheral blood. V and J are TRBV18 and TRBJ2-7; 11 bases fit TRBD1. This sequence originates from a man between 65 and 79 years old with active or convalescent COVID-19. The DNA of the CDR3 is TGTGCCAGCTCACCAAGGACAGGGGGCGCAACCTACTACGAGCAGTACTTC. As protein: CASSPRTGGATYYEQYF.